This TCR beta chain emerged from a study of blood T cells in healthy people across ages. Study-level information: Per two T cells, about one barcoded beta molecule was captured through template switching.

The CDR3 runs 14 residues. Germline loops: CDR1 MNHEY, CDR2 SMNVEV (reference sequence). Then a second PCR, running roughly 7 to 11 cycles, was carried out with a sample-barcoded 5' primer and a J-beta primer mix. TCRdb ran MiXCR on the 5' RACE reads and lists one entry per CDR3 protein. The table lists about 280,000 distinct CDR3 sequences, 25% to 30% of them singletons. Study findings and constraints: Long-lived donors had more naive CD4+ cells and higher diversity than aged donors.

This clonotype was found a few times. Its matching antigen is unknown. The clonotype comes from a woman between 65 and 79 years old in good health. V usage is TRBV27 and J usage is TRBJ2-5; 7 nucleotides match TRBD2. The J call is uncertain, as TRBJ2-7 better fits the DNA end. Sequencing was carried out using blood. CDR3 in amino acids: CASRPWEGMGEQYF. The DNA of the CDR3 is TGTGCCAGCAGACCATGGGAGGGGATGGGCGAGCAGTACTTC.